The 22 T cell receptor beta chains below come from one sample, sequenced in a study of T cell changes during pregnancy in multiple sclerosis. Some clones are missing from TCRdb's copy, which holds only in-frame ones; the method was immunoSEQ multiplex PCR. The repertoire holds about 39,000 clones, with approximately 94% as singletons. The sample in question was peripheral blood, obtained in the third trimester of pregnancy. Every receptor here comes from a female donor with multiple sclerosis, enrolled in a pregnancy study.

The CDR3 nucleotides are TGTGCCAGCAGCTTGGGCATAAGAAAAACAGGGGGCGCAATCAACACTGAAGCTTTCTTT. Amino acids: CASSLGIRKTGGAINTEAFF. J is TRBJ1-1 and V is TRBV11-3; 9 nucleotides line up with TRBD1. J lost 2 bases, V lost 3 bases, and 19 bases had no gene match. The CDR3 is 20 amino acids. The germline V gene encodes CDR1 SGHNT and CDR2 YENEEA.

V and J are TRBV13 and TRBJ2-1; TRBD1 agrees at 10 bases. Germline-derived CDR1 and CDR2 are PRHDT and FYEKMQ (reference sequence). The CDR3 runs to 15 residues. V shed 5 bases, J shed 2 bases, and the junction held 3 bases outside the gene matches. CDR3 bases: TGTGCCAGCAGCCCCGGGACAGGGGCCTACAATGAGCAGTTCTTC. Translating gives CASSPGTGAYNEQFF.

The chain uses TRBV6-1 and TRBJ2-7, with TRBD2 matching over 12 bases. The CDR3 covers 16 residues. Trimming removed 4 bases from V and 0 bases from J; junction bases left unmatched: 4. Germline V gives CDR1 MNHNS, CDR2 SASEGT. CDR3 sequence reads: CASSGLAGASSYEQYF. The DNA for the CDR3 is TGTGCCAGCAGTGGACTAGCGGGAGCTTCCTCCTACGAGCAGTACTTC.

The CDR3 DNA reads as TGTGCCAGCAGCGTAAAGACTAGCTCCTACAATGAGCAGTTCTTC. This translates into CASSVKTSSYNEQFF. This chain links TRBV9 with TRBJ2-1; a weak D match, TRBD2 (6 bases). CDR3 size: 15 residues. Germline V lookup: CDR1 SGDLS, CDR2 YYNGEE. V lost 1 base to trimming and J lost 0 bases, with 8 bases between them. Filled out from reference TRBV9 and TRBJ2-1, the complete variable domain reads DSGVTQTPKHLITATGQRVTLRCSPRSGDLSVYWYQQSLDQGLQFLIQYYNGEERAKGNILERFSAQQFPDLHSELNLSSLELGDSALYFCASSVKTSSYNEQFFGPGTRLTVL.

V and J are TRBV4-1 and TRBJ2-4; D is possibly TRBD2 (5 bases). Germline assignment: CDR1 MGHRA and CDR2 YSYEKL. There are 18 residues in the CDR3. Trimming removed 0 bases at V and 0 bases at J, with 15 bases between. Written as DNA, the CDR3 is TGCGCCAGCAGCCAAGAATTCGGAGGCAAACTAGCCAAAAACATTCAGTACTTC. This encodes CASSQEFGGKLAKNIQYF.

This clone was seen once. For the CDR3, the DNA is TGTGCCAGTAGGGACAGGGTTACGGATACGCAGTATTTT. This gives the protein CASRDRVTDTQYF. The chain recombines TRBV19 with TRBJ2-3; 8 bases map to TRBD1. The V gene end was trimmed by 6 bases and the J gene end by 6 bases; junction bases not matched to a gene: 5. Germline CDR1 reads LNHDA; CDR2 reads SQIVND (reference sequence). The CDR3 length is 13 residues.

This rearrangement joins TRBV4-2 to TRBJ2-3; the D is unclear. V was shortened by 2 bases and J by 4 bases, with 7 bases between the two germline ends. This CDR3 comprises 13 residues. Germline V CDR1 and CDR2: LGHNA, YNFKEQ. The CDR3 is CASSQNSADTQYF. In nucleotides, the CDR3 is TGTGCCAGCAGCCAAAATTCGGCAGATACGCAGTATTTT.

This clone was observed a few times. The V call is TRBV27, the J call TRBJ1-6; D is unclear. V lost 5 bases and J lost 10, with 12 bases in between. Looked up from germline, CDR1 is MNHEY and CDR2 is SMNVEV (reference sequence). The CDR3 is 13 residues long. This CDR3 is CASSPTRQSPLHF. The CDR3 DNA follows: TGTGCCAGCAGTCCCACCAGACAATCACCCCTCCACTTT.

The V and J genes are TRBV15 and TRBJ2-3; 8 nucleotides line up with TRBD1. V trimming: 3 bases; J trimming: 2 bases; junction bases outside the gene matches: 7. The germline CDR1 and CDR2 sequences are LNHNV and YYDKDF (reference sequence). The CDR3 runs 16 residues. The CDR3 loop reads CATSRYRGFLTDTQYF. In DNA form, the CDR3 reads TGTGCCACCAGCAGGTACAGGGGGTTTCTCACAGATACGCAGTATTTT.

The chain has TRBV4-2 and TRBJ1-1; D possibly corresponds to TRBD1 (6 bases). This CDR3 is 20 amino acids long. Germline assignment: CDR1 LGHNA and CDR2 YNFKEQ. Between the trimmed V and J ends, which lost 1 base and 2 bases, there was a span of 26 bases. The CDR3, as DNA: TGTGCCAGCAGCCAAGGGTCTAGAGGGGGTGGGTTCATAATCAACACTGAAGCTTTCTTT. This gives the protein CASSQGSRGGGFIINTEAFF.

The genes are TRBV27 and TRBJ2-7, with 7 positions matching TRBD2. J was trimmed by 2 bases and V by 4 bases; bases with no gene match: 5. The germline V gene has CDR1 MNHEY and CDR2 SMNVEV (reference sequence). The CDR3 is made up of 14 amino acids. The CDR3 DNA reads TGTGCCAGCAGTTCTCTAGCGGAAACCTACGAGCAGTACTTC. It yields the protein CASSSLAETYEQYF.

The V call is TRBV7-3, the J call TRBJ2-3, with 7 positions matching TRBD2. CDR1 SGHTA and CDR2 FQGTGA come from the germline V gene. The CDR3 is made up of 14 amino acids. V gave up 0 bases and J gave up 5 bases; unmatched junction bases: 2. CDR3 loop: CASSLTGEGDTQYF. The CDR3 DNA follows: TGTGCCAGCAGCTTAACAGGGGAGGGAGATACGCAGTATTTT.

The chain is built from TRBV6-5 and TRBJ2-7; maybe TRBD2 (6 bases). Trimming took off 2 bases at V and 3 bases at J, with 11 bases between the two ends. The CDR3 sequence is 14 residues long. CDR1 is MNHEY, CDR2 SVGAGI, per germline. DNA for the CDR3: TGTGCCAGCAGTTACAACGGAGGGCTCTACGAGCAGTACTTC. This encodes CASSYNGGLYEQYF.

This chain connects TRBV28 to TRBJ2-7, with 11 bases fitting TRBD2. Germline V lookup: CDR1 MDHEN, CDR2 SYDVKM. J lost 7 bases, V lost 5 bases, and 10 bases had no gene match. This CDR3 is 15 amino acids long. The DNA for the CDR3 is TGTGCCAGCAGTCCATTAGCGGGAGGGCCGCTAGAGCAGTACTTC. Its protein is CASSPLAGGPLEQYF.

CDR3 in DNA: TGTGCCAGCATCTTTGGGACAGGGGGATTCGAGCAGTACTTC. It translates to CASIFGTGGFEQYF. The rearrangement uses TRBV27 and TRBJ2-7; 11 nucleotides line up with TRBD1. J lost 6 bases, V lost 7 bases, and 8 bases had no gene match. The V gene's germline CDR1 is MNHEY and CDR2 SMNVEV (reference sequence). The CDR3 is 14 amino acids.

The rearrangement uses TRBV29-1 and TRBJ1-5, with no clear D. This CDR3 is built from 14 residues. Trimming stripped 2 bases from V and 3 bases from J, with 11 bases between. CDR1 is SQVTM, CDR2 ANQGSEA, per germline. The CDR3 loop is CSVESGIPNQPQHF. The CDR3 region has the DNA TGCAGCGTTGAATCGGGGATTCCCAATCAGCCCCAGCATTTT.

This clone appeared a single time. The CDR3 DNA follows: TGCAGCGTAGGACTAGCGGGAGTATCGTACAATGAGCAGTTCTTC. Residues: CSVGLAGVSYNEQFF. The gene calls are TRBV29-1 and TRBJ2-1, with TRBD2 matching over 13 bases. The CDR3 is 15 residues long. Germline CDR1 is SQVTM and CDR2 is ANQGSEA. Trimming at V came to 6 bases and at J to 4 bases, leaving 6 bases not matched to a gene.

The J gene is TRBJ1-2, the V gene TRBV28; the D gene is possibly TRBD1 (6 bases). V lost 10 bases to trimming and J lost 4 bases, with 16 bases between them. This CDR3 contains 13 residues. Per germline, CDR1 MDHEN and CDR2 SYDVKM. The CDR3 loop reads CATRTGPSYGYTF. In DNA, the CDR3 is TGTGCCACCCGAACAGGGCCTTCCTATGGCTACACCTTC.

This chain joins TRBV7-2 and TRBJ1-5; a weak D match, TRBD1 (6 bases). V dropped 1 base and J dropped 7 bases, with 17 bases sitting between them. The CDR3 has 16 residues. Germline loops: CDR1 SGHTA, CDR2 FQGNSA. The CDR3 protein is CASSLGAGGRGQPQHF. CDR3 coding DNA: TGTGCCAGCAGCTTAGGGGCCGGGGGGCGAGGACAGCCCCAGCATTTT.

The chain is built from TRBV15 and TRBJ1-6; 10 nucleotides match TRBD1. CDR1 is LNHNV, CDR2 YYDKDF, per germline (reference sequence). The CDR3 is made up of 15 amino acids. Trimming removed 4 bases from V and 9 bases from J; junction bases left unmatched: 6. The CDR3 DNA sequence: TGTGCCACCAGCACCAAGACAGGGGGCAGTTCACCCCTCCACTTT. Translating gives CATSTKTGGSSPLHF.

This CDR3 reads CASSQDPSGATEQFF. DNA of the CDR3: TGCGCCAGCAGCCAAGATCCCTCAGGGGCCACTGAGCAGTTCTTC. The chain joins TRBV4-3 to TRBJ2-1, with D possibly TRBD1 on 6 matching bases. CDR1 and CDR2 (germline): LGHNA, YSLEER. CDR3 length equals 15 residues. Deletions cut 0 bases from V and 9 bases from J, with 15 bases between.

The chain combines TRBV19 with TRBJ1-2; 7 bases align to TRBD1. The germline gives CDR1 LNHDA, CDR2 SQIVND (reference sequence). The CDR3 loop spans 17 amino acids. With 5 bases clipped from V and 2 bases from J, the junction kept 14 bases outside the gene matches. The CDR3 coding sequence is TGTGCCAGTAGTGCCTACTTGACAGGGATGGTAAACTATGGCTACACCTTC. Protein: CASSAYLTGMVNYGYTF. The variable domain in full, completed from reference TRBV19 and TRBJ1-2, reads DGGITQSPKYLFRKEGQNVTLSCEQNLNHDAMYWYRQDPGQGLRLIYYSQIVNDFQKGDIAEGYSVSREKKESFPLTVTSAQKNPTAFYLCASSAYLTGMVNYGYTFGSGTRLTVV.